This passage covers 9 T cell receptor beta chains from one sample sequenced in a study of Graves' ophthalmopathy and Graves' hyperthyroidism. RNA transcripts were the source from which TCR beta CDR3 regions were amplified. An initial RT-PCR round employing HTBI primers preceded a second-round multiplex PCR. TCRdb analysed the multiplex PCR reads with MiXCR anew, one entry per CDR3 protein. The table has about 640,000 distinct CDR3 sequences, just over 40% seen once. Sequenced input: peripheral blood. All receptors come from an adult man with Graves' ophthalmopathy.

As to this clonotype: Since a much larger clone is just one base distant, this may be a read error. The V gene is TRBV25-1, the J gene TRBJ1-2; tentative D call: TRBD1 (5 bases). This CDR3 is built from 15 residues. Germline CDR1 is MGHDK and CDR2 is SYGVNS. Trimming stripped 5 bases from V and 6 bases from J, with 19 bases between. The CDR3 protein is CASSLRGMAGHGYTF. The CDR3 nucleotides are TGTGCCAGCAGTTTACGGGGGATGGCGGGCCATGGCTACACCTTC.

The V and J genes are TRBV2 and TRBJ1-4, with D unresolved. The V gene's germline CDR1 is SNHLY and CDR2 FYNNEI. The CDR3 runs to 12 residues. With 6 bases removed from V and 6 bases from J, the gap between germline ends came to 8 bases. CDR3 loop: CASSPGYEKLFF. The CDR3 coding sequence is TGTGCCAGCAGCCCGGGTTATGAAAAACTGTTTTTT.

This clonotype appeared a few times. The CDR3 DNA reads TGTGCCAGCAGTTTAAACGGACACCAAGTCTGGGAAAACTCCTACGAGCAGTACTTC. Protein sequence: CASSLNGHQVWENSYEQYF. V and J are TRBV12-3 or TRBV12-4 and TRBJ2-7; tentative D call: TRBD1 (5 bases). V was clipped by 2 bases and J by 0 bases, with 23 bases between them. The CDR3 is made up of 19 amino acids.

Ten or more counts support this clonotype. The chain employs TRBV19 and TRBJ2-5; D is possibly TRBD2 (5 bases). The CDR3 sequence is 15 residues long. Germline assignment: CDR1 LNHDA and CDR2 SQIVND (reference sequence). With 5 bases removed from V and 2 bases from J, the gap between germline ends came to 15 bases. The CDR3 bases are TGTGCCAGTAGTGCGGTTCGGGGTGGACAAGAGACCCAGTACTTC. Protein sequence: CASSAVRGGQETQYF.

This chain links TRBV29-1 with TRBJ1-5; D unresolved. The germline CDR1 and CDR2 sequences are SQVTM and ANQGSEA. This CDR3 comprises 11 residues. The ends were cut back, 8 bases at V and 5 bases at J, with 10 bases in the middle. In nucleotides, the CDR3 is TGCAGCAGTAGCGGGGATCAGCCCCAGCATTTT. Translation: CSSSGDQPQHF.

This clonotype was recorded many times. The gene calls are TRBV19 and TRBJ2-2; either TRBD1 or TRBD2 may supply D (6 bases each). Per the germline V gene, CDR1 is LNHDA and CDR2 is SQIVND (reference sequence). The CDR3 runs to 14 residues. V gave up 5 bases and J gave up 5 bases, with 12 bases separating them. CDR3 in amino acids: CASSGGPWTGELFF. The CDR3 DNA sequence: TGTGCCAGTAGTGGGGGGCCGTGGACCGGGGAGCTGTTTTTT.

The chain joins TRBV7-2 to TRBJ2-5; the D gene is possibly TRBD1 (6 bases). The V and J ends lost 0 bases and 2 bases respectively, with 10 bases between them. The CDR3 is 15 amino acids. Germline assignment: CDR1 SGHTA and CDR2 FQGNSA. CDR3 sequence (DNA): TGTGCCAGCAGCTTAGCGAGTCAGGGGCAAGAGACCCAGTACTTC. It specifies CASSLASQGQETQYF.

This clonotype was detected only a few times. A much more abundant neighbour one base away suggests this may be a read error. CDR3 sequence (DNA): TGTGCCAGCAGCTATTCTTCTGGGAGCCGAGAGACCCAGTACTTC. It translates to CASSYSSGSRETQYF. This rearrangement joins TRBV7-8 to TRBJ2-5, with D possibly matching TRBD2 (5 bases). The length of the CDR3 is 15 residues. The germline V and J ends were trimmed by 4 bases and 4 bases, with 16 bases remaining between them. Germline V lookup: CDR1 SGHVS, CDR2 FQNEAQ.

V usage is TRBV10-3 and J usage is TRBJ1-1; a possible D gene is TRBD1 (5 bases). The V end was cut by 10 bases, the J end by 0 bases, with 24 bases between. The germline gives CDR1 ENHRY, CDR2 SYGVKD. The CDR3 is 17 residues long. CDR3 amino acids: CASSQSRASSMNTEAFF. The DNA of the CDR3 is TGTGCCAGCAGCCAAAGCAGGGCCTCGAGCATGAACACTGAAGCTTTCTTT.